The sequence of this TCR beta chain was determined in a study of Graves' ophthalmopathy and Graves' hyperthyroidism. Regarding the study as a whole: Most expanded clonotypes from thyroid (those above 0.001 frequency) were also found in blood. Ophthalmopathy versus stable hyperthyroidism: 13-signature model gave around 90% sensitivity, 81.08% specificity.

This clonotype has ten or more counts. Its antigen is still unknown. Using RNA transcripts, the TCR beta CDR3 regions were amplified. First-round RT-PCR used HTBI primers; second-round multiplex PCR followed. TCRdb passed the multiplex PCR reads through MiXCR, listing each CDR3 protein once. The sample lists some 520,000 distinct CDR3 sequences, around 14% occurring once. CDR3 length: 16 residues. CDR1 is SNHLY, CDR2 FYNNEI, per germline. Trimming cost V 2 bases and J 3 bases; bases outside gene matches: 9. Excluded were patients with other autoimmune diseases, uncontrolled infections, pregnancy or lactation. Diagnosis relied on clinical symptoms, serum thyroxine, TRAb, thyroid ultrasound and orbital computed tomography.

The receptor comes from a woman younger than 45 with Graves' ophthalmopathy. This sequence joins TRBV2 and TRBJ2-7; 8 bases fit TRBD1. Sequences were obtained from blood. The CDR3 nucleotides read TGTGCCAGCAGTGAAATCCGGGGACAGGTATTCTACGAGCAGTACTTC. It is translated as CASSEIRGQVFYEQYF.